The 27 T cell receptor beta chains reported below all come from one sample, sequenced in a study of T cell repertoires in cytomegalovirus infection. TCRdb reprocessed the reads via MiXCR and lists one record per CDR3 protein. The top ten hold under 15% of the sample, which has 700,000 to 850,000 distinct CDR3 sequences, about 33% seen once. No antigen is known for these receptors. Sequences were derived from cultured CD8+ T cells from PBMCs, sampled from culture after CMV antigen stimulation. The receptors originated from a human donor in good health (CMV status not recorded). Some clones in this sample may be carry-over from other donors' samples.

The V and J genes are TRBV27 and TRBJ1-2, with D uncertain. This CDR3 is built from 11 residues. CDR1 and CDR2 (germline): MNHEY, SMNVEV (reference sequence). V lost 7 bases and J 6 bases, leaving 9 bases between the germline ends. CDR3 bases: TGTGCCAGCAACATTAATGATGGCTACACCTTC. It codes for CASNINDGYTF.

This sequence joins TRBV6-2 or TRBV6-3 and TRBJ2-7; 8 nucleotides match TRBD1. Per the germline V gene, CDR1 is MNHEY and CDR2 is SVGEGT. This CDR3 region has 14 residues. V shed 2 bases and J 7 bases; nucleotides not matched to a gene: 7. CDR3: CASSYRGQGSEQYV. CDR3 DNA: TGTGCCAGCAGTTACCGCGGACAGGGTTCGGAGCAGTACGTC.

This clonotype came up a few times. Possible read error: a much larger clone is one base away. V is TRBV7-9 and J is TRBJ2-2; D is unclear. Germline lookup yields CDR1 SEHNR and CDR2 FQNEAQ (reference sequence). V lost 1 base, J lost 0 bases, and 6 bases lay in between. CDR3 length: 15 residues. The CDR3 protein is CASSLGLTNTGELFF. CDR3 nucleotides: TGTGCCAGCAGCTTAGGACTGACGAACACCGGGGAGCTGTTTTTT.

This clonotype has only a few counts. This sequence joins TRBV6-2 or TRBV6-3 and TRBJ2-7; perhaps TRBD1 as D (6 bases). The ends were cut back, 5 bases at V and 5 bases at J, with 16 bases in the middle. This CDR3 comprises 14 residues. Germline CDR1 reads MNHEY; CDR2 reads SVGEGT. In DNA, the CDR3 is TGTGCCAGCAGTCCACGGACAGCCTACAACGAGCAGTACTTC. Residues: CASSPRTAYNEQYF.

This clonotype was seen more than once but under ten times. The CDR3 DNA follows: TGTGCCAGCAGCTCATACTTATCGGGGGGCCAGTTCTTC. It encodes CASSSYLSGGQFF. This chain links TRBV7-8 with TRBJ2-1, with a weak D call TRBD2 (7 bases). Trimming shortened V by 4 bases and J by 13 bases, and 17 bases separated the two germline ends. Germline V CDR1 and CDR2: SGHVS, FQNEAQ. The CDR3 totals 13 residues.

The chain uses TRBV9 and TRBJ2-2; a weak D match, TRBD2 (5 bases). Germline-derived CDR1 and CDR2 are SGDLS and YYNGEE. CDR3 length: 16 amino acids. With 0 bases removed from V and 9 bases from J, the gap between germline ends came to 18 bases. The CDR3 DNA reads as TGTGCCAGCAGCGTAGCTATTAGGGAGTTCCCCCGGGAGCTGTTTTTT. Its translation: CASSVAIREFPRELFF.

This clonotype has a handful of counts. CDR3 sequence reads: CATSRAAGTGHQPQHF. CDR3 nucleotides: TGTGCCACCAGCAGGGCCGCCGGGACAGGGCATCAGCCCCAGCATTTT. The chain recombines TRBV15 with TRBJ1-5; 9 nucleotides match TRBD1. This CDR3 spans 16 amino acids. Germline CDR1 and CDR2: LNHNV and YYDKDF (reference sequence). J was trimmed by 5 bases and V by 3 bases; bases with no gene match: 8. Supplemented by reference TRBV15 and TRBJ1-5, the full variable domain reads DAMVIQNPRYQVTQFGKPVTLSCSQTLNHNVMYWYQQKSSQAPKLLFHYYDKDFNNEADTPDNFQSRRPNTSFCFLDIRSPGLGDTAMYLCATSRAAGTGHQPQHFGDGTRLSIL.

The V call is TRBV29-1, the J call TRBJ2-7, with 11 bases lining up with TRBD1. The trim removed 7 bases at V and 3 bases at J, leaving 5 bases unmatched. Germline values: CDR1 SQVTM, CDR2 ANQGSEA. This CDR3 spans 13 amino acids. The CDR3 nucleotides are TGCAGCGCCGGACAGGGGGCAGACTACGAGCAGTACTTC. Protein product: CSAGQGADYEQYF.

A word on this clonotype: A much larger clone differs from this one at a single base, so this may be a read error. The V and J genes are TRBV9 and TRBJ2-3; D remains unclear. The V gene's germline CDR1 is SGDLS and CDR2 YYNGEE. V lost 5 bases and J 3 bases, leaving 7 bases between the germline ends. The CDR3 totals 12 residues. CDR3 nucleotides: TGTGCCAGCAGAGTAAGGACAGATACGCAGTATTTT. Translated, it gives CASRVRTDTQYF.

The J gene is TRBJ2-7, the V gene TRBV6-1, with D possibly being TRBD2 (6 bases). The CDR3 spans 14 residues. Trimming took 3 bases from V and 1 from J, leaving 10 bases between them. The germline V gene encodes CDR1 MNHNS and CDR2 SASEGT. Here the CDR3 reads CASSDSGVSYEQYV. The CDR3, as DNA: TGTGCCAGCAGTGATTCGGGAGTTTCCTACGAGCAGTACGTC.

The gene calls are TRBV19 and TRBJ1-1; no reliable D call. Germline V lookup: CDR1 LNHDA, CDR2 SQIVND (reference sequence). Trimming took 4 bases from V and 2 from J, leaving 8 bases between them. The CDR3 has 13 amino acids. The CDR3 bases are TGTGCCAGTAGTACCGCCAGCAACACTGAAGCTTTCTTT. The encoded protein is CASSTASNTEAFF.

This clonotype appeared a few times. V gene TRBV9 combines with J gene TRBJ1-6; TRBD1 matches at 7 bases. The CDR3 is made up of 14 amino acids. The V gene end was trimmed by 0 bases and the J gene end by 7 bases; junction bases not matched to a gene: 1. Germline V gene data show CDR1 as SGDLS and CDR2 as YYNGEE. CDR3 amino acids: CASSVGDRNSPLHF. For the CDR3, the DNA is TGTGCCAGCAGCGTAGGGGACAGAAATTCACCCCTCCACTTT.

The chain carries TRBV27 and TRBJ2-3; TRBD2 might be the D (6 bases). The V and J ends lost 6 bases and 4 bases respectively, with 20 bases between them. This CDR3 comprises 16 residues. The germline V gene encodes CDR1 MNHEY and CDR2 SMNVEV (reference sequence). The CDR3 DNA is TGTGCCAGCAGACATACGGTTGGAGGGTGGGCAGATACGCAGTATTTT. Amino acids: CASRHTVGGWADTQYF.

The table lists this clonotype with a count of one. The CDR3 nucleotides read TGTGCCAGCCTTCCAGCGACAACAGGGGGGGTGGCGAACACCGGGGAGCTGTTTTTT. It specifies CASLPATTGGVANTGELFF. This chain joins TRBV12-3 or TRBV12-4 and TRBJ2-2; TRBD1 might be the D (8 bases). V shed 8 bases and J shed 0 bases, with 25 bases lying between them. This CDR3 has 19 amino acids.

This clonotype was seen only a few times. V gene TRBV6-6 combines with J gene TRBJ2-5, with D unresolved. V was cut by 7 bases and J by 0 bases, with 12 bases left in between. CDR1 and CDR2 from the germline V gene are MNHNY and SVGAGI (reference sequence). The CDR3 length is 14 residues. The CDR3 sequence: CASIPPLYQETQYF. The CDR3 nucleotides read TGTGCCAGCATACCGCCACTGTACCAAGAGACCCAGTACTTC.

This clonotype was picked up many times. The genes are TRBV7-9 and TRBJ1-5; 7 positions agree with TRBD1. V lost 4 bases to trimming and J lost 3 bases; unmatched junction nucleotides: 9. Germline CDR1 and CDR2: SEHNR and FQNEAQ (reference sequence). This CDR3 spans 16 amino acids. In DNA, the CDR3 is TGTGCCAGCAGCTGGGGGACAGAGAAGGTCAATCAGCCCCAGCATTTT. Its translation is CASSWGTEKVNQPQHF.

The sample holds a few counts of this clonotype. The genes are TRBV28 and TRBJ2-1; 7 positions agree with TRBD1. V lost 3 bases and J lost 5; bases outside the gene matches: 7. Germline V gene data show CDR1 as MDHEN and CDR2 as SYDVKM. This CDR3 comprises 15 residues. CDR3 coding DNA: TGTGCCAGCAGTTTTGGAGTCAGGGGGAACAATGAGCAGTTCTTC. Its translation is CASSFGVRGNNEQFF.

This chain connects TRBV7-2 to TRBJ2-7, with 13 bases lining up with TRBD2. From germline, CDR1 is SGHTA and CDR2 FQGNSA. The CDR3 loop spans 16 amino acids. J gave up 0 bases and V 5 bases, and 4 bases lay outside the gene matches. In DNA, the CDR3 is TGTGCCAGCAGCGAGACTAGCGGGGGGTTCTCCTACGAGCAGTACTTC. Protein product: CASSETSGGFSYEQYF.

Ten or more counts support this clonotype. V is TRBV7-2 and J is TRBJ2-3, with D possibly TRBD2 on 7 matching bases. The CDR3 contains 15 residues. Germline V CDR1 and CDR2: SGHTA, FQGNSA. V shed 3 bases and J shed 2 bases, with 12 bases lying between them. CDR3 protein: CASSFPGGHTDTQYF. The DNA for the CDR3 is TGTGCCAGCAGCTTCCCCGGGGGGCACACAGATACGCAGTATTTT.

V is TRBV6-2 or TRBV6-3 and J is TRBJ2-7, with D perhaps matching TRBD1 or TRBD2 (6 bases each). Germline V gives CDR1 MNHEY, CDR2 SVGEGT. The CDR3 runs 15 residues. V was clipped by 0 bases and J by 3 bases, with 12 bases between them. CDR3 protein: CASSYSRGVLYEQYF. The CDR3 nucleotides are TGTGCCAGCAGTTACTCGAGGGGGGTCCTCTACGAGCAGTACTTC.

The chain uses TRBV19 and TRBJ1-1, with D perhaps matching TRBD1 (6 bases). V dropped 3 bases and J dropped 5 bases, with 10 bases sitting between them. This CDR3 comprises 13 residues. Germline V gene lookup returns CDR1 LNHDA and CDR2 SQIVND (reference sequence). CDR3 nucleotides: TGTGCCAGTAGTATGTCAGGGGAAACTGAAGCTTTCTTT. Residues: CASSMSGETEAFF.

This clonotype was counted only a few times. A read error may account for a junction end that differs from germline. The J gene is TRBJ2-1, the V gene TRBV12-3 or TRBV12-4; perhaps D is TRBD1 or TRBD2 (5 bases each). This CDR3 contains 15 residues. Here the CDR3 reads CASWALGETLNEPFF. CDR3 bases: TGTGCCAGCTGGGCTTTGGGGGAAACCCTTAATGAGCCGTTCTTC.

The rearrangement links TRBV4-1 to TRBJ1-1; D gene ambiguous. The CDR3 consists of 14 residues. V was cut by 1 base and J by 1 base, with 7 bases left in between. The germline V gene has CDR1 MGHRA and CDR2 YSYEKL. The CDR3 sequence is CASSQGAPNTEAFF. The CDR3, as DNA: TGCGCCAGCAGCCAAGGGGCTCCGAACACTGAAGCTTTCTTT.

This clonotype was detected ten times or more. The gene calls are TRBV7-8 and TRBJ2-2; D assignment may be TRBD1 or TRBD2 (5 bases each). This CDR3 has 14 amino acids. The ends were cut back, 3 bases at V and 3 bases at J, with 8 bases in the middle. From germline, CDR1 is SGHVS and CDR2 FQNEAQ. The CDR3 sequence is CASSFRGYTGELFF. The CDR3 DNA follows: TGTGCCAGCAGCTTTCGGGGCTACACCGGGGAGCTGTTTTTT. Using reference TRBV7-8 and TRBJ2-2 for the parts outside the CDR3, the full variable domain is GAGVSQSPRYKVAKRGQDVALRCDPISGHVSLFWYQQALGQGPEFLTYFQNEAQLDKSGLPSDRFFAERPEGSVSTLKIQRTQQEDSAVYLCASSFRGYTGELFFGEGSRLTVL.

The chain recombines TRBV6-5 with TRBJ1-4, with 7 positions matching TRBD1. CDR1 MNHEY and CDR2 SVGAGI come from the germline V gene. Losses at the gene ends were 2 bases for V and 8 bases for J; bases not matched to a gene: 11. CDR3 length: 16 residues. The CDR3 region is CASSYQPQGRREKLFF. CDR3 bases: TGTGCCAGCAGTTACCAACCACAGGGGAGGCGGGAAAAACTGTTTTTT.

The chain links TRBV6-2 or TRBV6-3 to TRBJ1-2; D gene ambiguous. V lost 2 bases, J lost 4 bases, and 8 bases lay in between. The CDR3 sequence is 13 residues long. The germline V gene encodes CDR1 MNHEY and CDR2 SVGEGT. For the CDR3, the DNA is TGTGCCAGCAGTTACGAAGGCGGCTATGGCTACACCTTC. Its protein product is CASSYEGGYGYTF.

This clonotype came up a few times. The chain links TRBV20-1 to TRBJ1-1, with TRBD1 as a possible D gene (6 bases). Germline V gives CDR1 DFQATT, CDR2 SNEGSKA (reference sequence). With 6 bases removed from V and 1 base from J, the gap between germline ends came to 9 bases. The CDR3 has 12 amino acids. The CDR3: CSAPTGNTEAFF. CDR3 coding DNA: TGCAGTGCCCCGACAGGGAACACTGAAGCTTTCTTT.